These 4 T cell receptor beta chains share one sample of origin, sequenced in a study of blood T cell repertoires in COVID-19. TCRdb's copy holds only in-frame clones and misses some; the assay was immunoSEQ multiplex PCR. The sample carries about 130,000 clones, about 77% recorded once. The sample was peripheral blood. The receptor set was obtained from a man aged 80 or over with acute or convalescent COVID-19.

CDR3 nucleotide sequence: TGTGCCATCAGTGGGACAGGGGTGGCGAACACTGAAGCTTTCTTT. It codes for CAISGTGVANTEAFF. V is TRBV10-3 and J is TRBJ1-1, with 9 bases that match TRBD1. Germline CDR1 ENHRY, CDR2 SYGVKD. The CDR3 covers 15 residues. The ends lost 4 bases at V and 1 base at J; junction bases unmatched: 4.

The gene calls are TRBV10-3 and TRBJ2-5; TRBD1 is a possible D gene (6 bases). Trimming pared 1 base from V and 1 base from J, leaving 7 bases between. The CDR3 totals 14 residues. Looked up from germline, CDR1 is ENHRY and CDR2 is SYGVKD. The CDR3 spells CAISELGGQETQYF. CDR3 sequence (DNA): TGTGCCATCAGTGAGTTAGGGGGCCAAGAGACCCAGTACTTC.

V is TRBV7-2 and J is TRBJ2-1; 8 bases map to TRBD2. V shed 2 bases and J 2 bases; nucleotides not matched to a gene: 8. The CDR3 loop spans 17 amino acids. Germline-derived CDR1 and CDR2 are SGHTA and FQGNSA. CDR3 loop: CASSLLPGGVAYNEQFF. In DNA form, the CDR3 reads TGTGCCAGCAGCTTATTGCCGGGGGGGGTGGCCTACAATGAGCAGTTCTTC.

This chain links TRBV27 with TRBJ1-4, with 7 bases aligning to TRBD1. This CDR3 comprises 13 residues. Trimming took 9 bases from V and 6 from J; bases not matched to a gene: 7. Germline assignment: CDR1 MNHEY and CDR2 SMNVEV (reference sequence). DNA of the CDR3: TGTGCCAGTCGACAGGGAAGGCATGAAAAACTGTTTTTT. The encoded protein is CASRQGRHEKLFF.